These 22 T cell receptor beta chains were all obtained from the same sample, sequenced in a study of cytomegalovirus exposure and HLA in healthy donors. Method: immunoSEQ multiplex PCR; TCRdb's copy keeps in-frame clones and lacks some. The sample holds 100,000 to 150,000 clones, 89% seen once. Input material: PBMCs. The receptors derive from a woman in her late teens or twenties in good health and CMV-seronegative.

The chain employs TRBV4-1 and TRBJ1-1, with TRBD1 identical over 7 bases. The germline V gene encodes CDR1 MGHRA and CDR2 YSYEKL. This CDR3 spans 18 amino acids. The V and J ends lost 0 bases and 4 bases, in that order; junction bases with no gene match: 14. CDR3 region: CASSQDLTGSLGITEAFF. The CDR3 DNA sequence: TGCGCCAGCAGCCAAGATCTGACAGGGAGTCTCGGGATCACTGAAGCTTTCTTT.

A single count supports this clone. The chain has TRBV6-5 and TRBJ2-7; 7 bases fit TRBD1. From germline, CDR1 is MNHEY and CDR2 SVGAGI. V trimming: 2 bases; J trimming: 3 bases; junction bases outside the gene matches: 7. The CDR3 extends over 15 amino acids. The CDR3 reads CASSYGQEVRYEQYF. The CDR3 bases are TGTGCCAGCAGTTACGGACAGGAAGTACGCTACGAGCAGTACTTC.

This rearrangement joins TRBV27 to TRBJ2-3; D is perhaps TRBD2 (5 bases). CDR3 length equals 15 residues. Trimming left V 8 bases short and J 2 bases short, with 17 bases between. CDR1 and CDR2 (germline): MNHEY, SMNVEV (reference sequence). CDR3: CASQALSGSTDTQYF. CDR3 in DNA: TGTGCCAGCCAAGCACTAAGCGGCTCCACAGATACGCAGTATTTT.

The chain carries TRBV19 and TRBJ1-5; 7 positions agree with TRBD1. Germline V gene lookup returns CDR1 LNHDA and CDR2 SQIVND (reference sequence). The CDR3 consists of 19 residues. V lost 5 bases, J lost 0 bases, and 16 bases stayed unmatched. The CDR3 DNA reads TGTGCCAGTAGTGGGGGGACAGCCTGGGGATCACATAGCAATCAGCCCCAGCATTTT. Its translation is CASSGGTAWGSHSNQPQHF.

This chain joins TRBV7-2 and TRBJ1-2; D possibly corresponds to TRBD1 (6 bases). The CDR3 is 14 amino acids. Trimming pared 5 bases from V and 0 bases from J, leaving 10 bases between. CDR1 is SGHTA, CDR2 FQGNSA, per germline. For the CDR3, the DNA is TGTGCCAGCAGCACAGGACAGACTAACTATGGCTACACCTTC. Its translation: CASSTGQTNYGYTF.

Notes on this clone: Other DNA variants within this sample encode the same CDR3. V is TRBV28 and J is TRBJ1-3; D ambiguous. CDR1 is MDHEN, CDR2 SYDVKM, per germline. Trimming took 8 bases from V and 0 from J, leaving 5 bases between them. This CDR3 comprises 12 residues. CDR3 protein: CASRSSGNTIYF. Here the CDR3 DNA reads TGTGCCAGCCGGAGCTCTGGAAACACCATATATTTT.

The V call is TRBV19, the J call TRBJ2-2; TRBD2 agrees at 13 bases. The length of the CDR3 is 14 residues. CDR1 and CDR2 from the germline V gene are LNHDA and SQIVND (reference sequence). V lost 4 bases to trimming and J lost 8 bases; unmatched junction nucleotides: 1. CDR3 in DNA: TGTGCCAGTAGTAGGACTAGCGGGAGAGGGGAGCTGTTTTTT. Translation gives CASSRTSGRGELFF.

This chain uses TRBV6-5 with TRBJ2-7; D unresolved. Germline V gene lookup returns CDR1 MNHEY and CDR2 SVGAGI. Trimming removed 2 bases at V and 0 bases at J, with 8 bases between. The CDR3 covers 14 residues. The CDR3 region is CASSYAGTSYEQYF. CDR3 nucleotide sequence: TGTGCCAGCAGTTACGCAGGAACCTCCTACGAGCAGTACTTC.

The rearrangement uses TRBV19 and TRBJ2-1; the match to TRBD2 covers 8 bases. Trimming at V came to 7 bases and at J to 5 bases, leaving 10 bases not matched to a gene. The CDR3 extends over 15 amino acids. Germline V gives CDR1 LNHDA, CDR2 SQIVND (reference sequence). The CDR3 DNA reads TGTGCCAGTACGGGGCGCGGGGGGAGAAACAATGAGCAGTTCTTC. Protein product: CASTGRGGRNNEQFF.

The CDR3 region is CAWNTGNTIYF. CDR3 sequence (DNA): TGTGCCTGGAACACGGGAAACACCATATATTTT. The rearrangement uses TRBV30 and TRBJ1-3; no reliable D call. CDR1 and CDR2 from the germline V gene are GTSNPN and SVGIG (reference sequence). The length of the CDR3 is 11 residues. V was trimmed by 4 bases and J by 4 bases, leaving 5 bases between them.

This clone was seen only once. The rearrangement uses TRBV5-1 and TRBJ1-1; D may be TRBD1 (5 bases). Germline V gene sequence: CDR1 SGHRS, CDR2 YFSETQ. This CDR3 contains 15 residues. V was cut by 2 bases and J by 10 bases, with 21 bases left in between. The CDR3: CASSLNLMGGLRAFF. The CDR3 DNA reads TGCGCCAGCAGCTTAAATTTAATGGGGGGTCTTAGAGCTTTCTTT.

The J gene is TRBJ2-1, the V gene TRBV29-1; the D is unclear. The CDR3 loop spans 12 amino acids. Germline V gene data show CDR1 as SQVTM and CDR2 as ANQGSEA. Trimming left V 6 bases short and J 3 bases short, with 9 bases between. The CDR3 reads CSVQTDYNEQFF. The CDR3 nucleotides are TGCAGCGTCCAAACAGACTACAATGAGCAGTTCTTC.

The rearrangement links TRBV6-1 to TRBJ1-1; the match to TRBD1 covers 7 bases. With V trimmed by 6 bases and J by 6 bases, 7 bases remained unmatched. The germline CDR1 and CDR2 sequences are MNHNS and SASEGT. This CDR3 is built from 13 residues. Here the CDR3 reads CASSLSGTAEAFF. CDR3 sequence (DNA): TGTGCCAGCAGCTTGTCGGGGACAGCTGAAGCTTTCTTT.

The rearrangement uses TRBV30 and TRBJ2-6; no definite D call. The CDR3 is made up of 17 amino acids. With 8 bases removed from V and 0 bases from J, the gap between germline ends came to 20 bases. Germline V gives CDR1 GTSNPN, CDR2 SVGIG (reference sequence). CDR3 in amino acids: CADDTFRPGSGANVLTF. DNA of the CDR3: TGTGCCGACGATACCTTCCGGCCGGGCTCTGGGGCCAACGTCCTGACTTTC.

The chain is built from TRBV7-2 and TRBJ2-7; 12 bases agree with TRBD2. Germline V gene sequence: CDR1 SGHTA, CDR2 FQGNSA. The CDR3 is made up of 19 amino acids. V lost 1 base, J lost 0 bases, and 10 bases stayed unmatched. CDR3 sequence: CASSLVSSGRAGGSYEQYF. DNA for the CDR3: TGTGCCAGCAGCTTAGTGTCTAGCGGGAGGGCCGGAGGCTCCTACGAGCAGTACTTC.

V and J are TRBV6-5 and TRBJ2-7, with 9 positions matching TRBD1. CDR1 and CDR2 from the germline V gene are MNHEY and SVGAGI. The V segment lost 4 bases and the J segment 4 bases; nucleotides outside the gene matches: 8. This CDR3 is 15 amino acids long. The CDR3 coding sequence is TGTGCCAGCAGTTTGGCTTGGGACAGGGCGTACGAGCAGTACTTC. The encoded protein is CASSLAWDRAYEQYF.

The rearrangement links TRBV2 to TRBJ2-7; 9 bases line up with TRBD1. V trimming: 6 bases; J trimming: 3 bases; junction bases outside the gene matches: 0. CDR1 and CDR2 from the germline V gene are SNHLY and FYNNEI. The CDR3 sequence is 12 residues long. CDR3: CASRGQGYEQYV. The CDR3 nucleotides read TGTGCCAGCAGGGGACAGGGCTACGAGCAGTACGTC.

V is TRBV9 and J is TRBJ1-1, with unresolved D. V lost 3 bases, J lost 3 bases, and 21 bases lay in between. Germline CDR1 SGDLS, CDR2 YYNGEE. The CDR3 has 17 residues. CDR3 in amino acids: CASSAGVGRDRDTEAFF. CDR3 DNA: TGTGCCAGCAGCGCCGGGGTTGGAAGGGATCGGGACACTGAAGCTTTCTTT. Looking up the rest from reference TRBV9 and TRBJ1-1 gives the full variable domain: DSGVTQTPKHLITATGQRVTLRCSPRSGDLSVYWYQQSLDQGLQFLIQYYNGEERAKGNILERFSAQQFPDLHSELNLSSLELGDSALYFCASSAGVGRDRDTEAFFGQGTRLTVV.

CDR3 coding DNA: TGTGCCAGCAGTGTTGGACAGGGGGCTGGAGGGGCCAACGTCCTGACTTTC. Its translation is CASSVGQGAGGANVLTF. The V gene is TRBV6-1, the J gene TRBJ2-6; 11 bases are shared with TRBD1. Germline assignment: CDR1 MNHNS and CDR2 SASEGT. V lost 4 bases, J lost 4 bases, and 6 bases stayed unmatched. This CDR3 has 17 amino acids.

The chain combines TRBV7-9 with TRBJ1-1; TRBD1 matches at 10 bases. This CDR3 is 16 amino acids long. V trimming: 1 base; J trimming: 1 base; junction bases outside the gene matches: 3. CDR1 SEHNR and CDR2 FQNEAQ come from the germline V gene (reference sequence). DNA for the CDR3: TGTGCCAGCAGCTTAGGGGGACAGGGGAGGAACACTGAAGCTTTCTTT. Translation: CASSLGGQGRNTEAFF.

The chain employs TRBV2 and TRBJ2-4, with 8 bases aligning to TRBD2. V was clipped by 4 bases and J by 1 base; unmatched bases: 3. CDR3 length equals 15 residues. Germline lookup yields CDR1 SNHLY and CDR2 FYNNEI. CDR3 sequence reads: CASSAGGMAKNIQYF. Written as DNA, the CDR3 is TGTGCCAGCAGTGCGGGGGGGATGGCCAAAAACATTCAGTACTTC.

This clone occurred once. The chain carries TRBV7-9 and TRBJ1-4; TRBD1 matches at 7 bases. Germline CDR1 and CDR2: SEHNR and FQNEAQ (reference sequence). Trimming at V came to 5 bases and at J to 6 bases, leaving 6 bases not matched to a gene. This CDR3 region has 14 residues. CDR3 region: CASSLTGRHEKLFF. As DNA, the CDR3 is TGTGCCAGCAGCCTGACAGGGCGTCATGAAAAACTGTTTTTT.